These 25 T cell receptor beta chains share one sample of origin, sequenced in a study of cytotoxic CD8 clonotypes in ibrutinib-treated CLL. Method: immunoSEQ multiplex PCR; TCRdb's copy keeps in-frame clones and lacks some. The sample holds over 110,000 clones, under 95% seen once. The sample consisted of PBMCs, taken after 12 months of ibrutinib treatment. Receptors were obtained from a human donor with chronic lymphocytic leukemia.

The V call is TRBV11-2, the J call TRBJ2-7, with D tentatively TRBD1 (5 bases). CDR3 length: 14 residues. Germline CDR1 is SGHAT and CDR2 is FQNNGV. V was trimmed by 4 bases and J by 2 bases, leaving 12 bases between them. CDR3 sequence: CASSSPGYPYEQYF. The CDR3 region has the DNA TGTGCCAGCAGCTCCCCAGGGTACCCCTACGAGCAGTACTTC. The full variable domain, rest sourced from reference TRBV11-2 and TRBJ2-7, is EAGVAQSPRYKIIEKRQSVAFWCNPISGHATLYWYQQILGQGPKLLIQFQNNGVVDDSQLPKDRFSAERLKGVDSTLKIQPAKLEDSAVYLCASSSPGYPYEQYFGPGTRLTVT.

The table lists this clone with a count of one. The chain combines TRBV28 with TRBJ2-7; D is tentatively TRBD1 or TRBD2 (6 bases each). The CDR3 has 15 amino acids. Trimming pared 5 bases from V and 2 bases from J, leaving 16 bases between. Germline CDR1 reads MDHEN; CDR2 reads SYDVKM. The CDR3 loop is CASSRGWGATYEQYF. CDR3 bases: TGTGCCAGCAGTCGAGGTTGGGGGGCCACCTACGAGCAGTACTTC.

The V gene is TRBV28, the J gene TRBJ1-1; D is uncertain. CDR1 MDHEN and CDR2 SYDVKM come from the germline V gene. This CDR3 has 11 amino acids. Trimming took 8 bases from V and 5 from J, leaving 9 bases between them. The CDR3 loop reads CASSGYTEAFF. The CDR3 DNA reads TGTGCCAGCTCTGGTTATACTGAAGCTTTCTTT.

This chain connects TRBV5-1 to TRBJ1-5; D uncertain. Germline CDR1 is SGHRS and CDR2 is YFSETQ. The CDR3 loop spans 15 amino acids. Trimming took 0 bases from V and 0 from J, leaving 7 bases between them. The CDR3 DNA sequence: TGCGCCAGCAGCTTGGGAGACTATAGCAATCAGCCCCAGCATTTT. It is translated as CASSLGDYSNQPQHF.

This chain links TRBV13 with TRBJ2-2; 9 positions agree with TRBD2. V was pared by 4 bases and J by 7 bases, with 16 bases of the junction left unmatched. The CDR3 extends over 18 amino acids. Germline V lookup: CDR1 PRHDT, CDR2 FYEKMQ (reference sequence). The CDR3 DNA reads as TGTGCCAGCAGCTCTTTTGGCGGCGGGAGGGCCACGGTCGGGGAGCTGTTTTTT. This encodes CASSSFGGGRATVGELFF.

The genes are TRBV27 and TRBJ2-4, with D perhaps TRBD1 (5 bases). V lost 0 bases and J 3 bases, leaving 15 bases between the germline ends. The CDR3 covers 17 residues. Germline CDR1 and CDR2: MNHEY and SMNVEV (reference sequence). The CDR3 DNA reads TGTGCCAGCAGTTTATCGATCGAGACAGTTTTCAAAAACATTCAGTACTTC. It specifies CASSLSIETVFKNIQYF.

Here the CDR3 reads CASSTDRGIGELFF. The DNA of the CDR3 is TGCGCCAGCAGCACGGACAGGGGGATCGGGGAGCTGTTTTTT. The chain recombines TRBV4-1 with TRBJ2-2, with 10 bases that match TRBD1. This CDR3 has 14 residues. CDR1 and CDR2 from the germline V gene are MGHRA and YSYEKL. J gave up 7 bases and V 5 bases, and 4 bases lay outside the gene matches.

This clone was detected a few times. V and J are TRBV19 and TRBJ2-7; TRBD1 is a possible D gene (5 bases). Germline-derived CDR1 and CDR2 are LNHDA and SQIVND (reference sequence). The V end lost 3 bases, the J end lost 3 bases, and 12 bases lay between the germline ends. The CDR3 covers 14 residues. CDR3 amino acids: CASSISTEVYEQYF. The CDR3 DNA reads as TGTGCCAGTAGTATTTCGACAGAAGTCTACGAGCAGTACTTC.

The genes are TRBV28 and TRBJ1-5; 9 bases are a match to TRBD1. Germline assignment: CDR1 MDHEN and CDR2 SYDVKM. Trimming at V came to 6 bases and at J to 4 bases, leaving 4 bases not matched to a gene. This CDR3 is 14 amino acids long. DNA of the CDR3: TGTGCCAGCAGGCCGGGACAGGGTAATCAGCCCCAGCATTTT. The encoded protein is CASRPGQGNQPQHF. Together with reference TRBV28 and TRBJ1-5, the CDR3 gives the full variable domain: DVKVTQSSRYLVKRTGEKVFLECVQDMDHENMFWYRQDPGLGLRLIYFSYDVKMKEKGDIPEGYSVSREKKERFSLILESASTNQTSMYLCASRPGQGNQPQHFGDGTRLSIL.

This chain uses TRBV10-2 with TRBJ2-1; TRBD2 matches at 8 bases. The CDR3 is made up of 13 amino acids. Germline V gene data show CDR1 as WSHSY and CDR2 as SAAADI. V lost 4 bases to trimming and J lost 6 bases; unmatched junction nucleotides: 2. CDR3 in amino acids: CASSVGTSNEQFF. In DNA, the CDR3 is TGCGCCAGCAGTGTCGGGACTAGCAATGAGCAGTTCTTC.

V and J are TRBV29-1 and TRBJ1-2, with a weak D call TRBD1 (6 bases). Per germline, CDR1 SQVTM and CDR2 ANQGSEA. CDR3 length: 11 amino acids. The germline V and J ends were trimmed by 7 bases and 8 bases, with 14 bases remaining between them. This CDR3 is CSARTTGGYTF. The CDR3, as DNA: TGCAGCGCGAGGACTACAGGGGGCTACACCTTC.

The V gene is TRBV5-1, the J gene TRBJ2-3; 7 bases are shared with TRBD2. The germline V gene has CDR1 SGHRS and CDR2 YFSETQ. The J segment lost 5 bases and the V segment lost 0 bases, leaving 9 bases of the junction unmatched. The CDR3 contains 16 residues. The CDR3 reads CASSLAKTSRQDTQYF. CDR3 coding DNA: TGCGCCAGCAGCTTGGCGAAGACTAGCCGTCAAGATACGCAGTATTTT.

In its sample, this clone was seen once. V gene TRBV28 combines with J gene TRBJ1-1; no clear D. V was shortened by 6 bases and J by 0 bases, with 14 bases between the two germline ends. The CDR3 has 15 amino acids. CDR1 is MDHEN and CDR2 is SYDVKM in the germline V gene. The CDR3, as DNA: TGTGCCAGCAGCCTCCCAAGATGGATGAACACTGAAGCTTTCTTT. Amino acids: CASSLPRWMNTEAFF.

This clone occurred a few times. The chain joins TRBV27 to TRBJ2-6, with D tentatively TRBD1 or TRBD2 (5 bases each). V was cut by 2 bases and J by 1 base, with 15 bases left in between. The CDR3 runs to 18 residues. CDR1 is MNHEY and CDR2 is SMNVEV in the germline V gene (reference sequence). CDR3 in amino acids: CASSLRGPFTSGANVLTF. The CDR3 DNA reads TGTGCCAGCAGTTTAAGGGGACCGTTTACTTCTGGGGCCAACGTCCTGACTTTC. The full variable domain, with the rest looked up from reference TRBV27 and TRBJ2-6, is EAQVTQNPRYLITVTGKKLTVTCSQNMNHEYMSWYRQDPGLGLRQIYYSMNVEVTDKGDVPEGYKVSRKEKRNFPLILESPSPNQTSLYFCASSLRGPFTSGANVLTFGAGSRLTVL.

The chain carries TRBV27 and TRBJ1-3, with D tentatively TRBD1 (6 bases). Per germline, CDR1 MNHEY and CDR2 SMNVEV (reference sequence). The CDR3 consists of 14 residues. Trimming stripped 2 bases from V and 16 bases from J, with 21 bases between. The CDR3 loop reads CASSLIPLGGVWYF. The CDR3 coding sequence is TGTGCCAGCAGTTTAATACCCCTCGGGGGCGTTTGGTATTTT.

The V and J genes are TRBV6-1 and TRBJ2-7, with D maybe TRBD2 (5 bases). The CDR3 loop spans 15 amino acids. Trimming stripped 6 bases from V and 2 bases from J, with 17 bases between. Germline V gene sequence: CDR1 MNHNS, CDR2 SASEGT. The DNA for the CDR3 is TGTGCCAGCAGGGAAACTAGTCCTGCACCCTACGAGCAGTACTTC. Its translation: CASRETSPAPYEQYF.

In DNA form, the CDR3 reads TGTGCCAGCAGCTTCTTGGGGGGTGGGACTAATGAAAAACTGTTTTTT. Protein sequence: CASSFLGGGTNEKLFF. This chain joins TRBV7-2 and TRBJ1-4; D is possibly TRBD1 (5 bases). Germline lookup yields CDR1 SGHTA and CDR2 FQGNSA. The CDR3 consists of 16 residues. V was clipped by 3 bases and J by 2 bases, with 13 bases between them.

The chain employs TRBV27 and TRBJ2-5; 11 positions match TRBD1. V was pared by 4 bases and J by 4 bases, with 2 bases of the junction left unmatched. Germline CDR1 reads MNHEY; CDR2 reads SMNVEV (reference sequence). CDR3 length: 14 residues. The CDR3 DNA reads TGTGCCAGCAGTTCGGACAGGGGGCGAGAGACCCAGTACTTC. Translating it yields CASSSDRGRETQYF.

This chain joins TRBV6-5 and TRBJ1-3, with D unclear. Germline V CDR1 and CDR2: MNHEY, SVGAGI. Trimming took 4 bases from V and 0 from J, leaving 7 bases between them. This CDR3 contains 14 residues. The CDR3: CASSSQDSGNTIYF. For the CDR3, the DNA is TGTGCCAGCAGTTCCCAGGACTCTGGAAACACCATATATTTT.

The V and J genes are TRBV9 and TRBJ2-3; D is unresolved. CDR1 and CDR2 (germline): SGDLS, YYNGEE. This CDR3 spans 14 amino acids. Trimming pared 0 bases from V and 2 bases from J, leaving 7 bases between. The CDR3 spells CASSVAGDTDTQYF. In nucleotides, the CDR3 is TGTGCCAGCAGCGTAGCCGGAGACACAGATACGCAGTATTTT. Variable domain in full (rest from reference TRBV9 and TRBJ2-3): DSGVTQTPKHLITATGQRVTLRCSPRSGDLSVYWYQQSLDQGLQFLIQYYNGEERAKGNILERFSAQQFPDLHSELNLSSLELGDSALYFCASSVAGDTDTQYFGPGTRLTVL.

This chain links TRBV15 with TRBJ2-5; unclear D gene. Germline V gene data show CDR1 as LNHNV and CDR2 as YYDKDF (reference sequence). Between the trimmed V and J ends, which lost 4 bases and 5 bases, there was a span of 17 bases. The CDR3 is made up of 15 amino acids. The CDR3 nucleotides read TGTGCCACCAGCAACCGGGCTCGAGGTGGGGAGACCCAGTACTTC. It specifies CATSNRARGGETQYF.

The chain carries TRBV10-3 and TRBJ1-4; D remains ambiguous. The CDR3 is 14 amino acids. The V gene's germline CDR1 is ENHRY and CDR2 SYGVKD. Trimming removed 2 bases from V and 6 bases from J, with 10 bases in between. This CDR3 is CAISEGQPDEKLFF. The CDR3 DNA sequence: TGTGCCATCAGTGAGGGGCAGCCTGATGAAAAACTGTTTTTT.

The chain couples TRBV11-3 to TRBJ2-3; no clear D gene. There are 15 residues in the CDR3. Between the trimmed V and J ends, which lost 0 bases and 2 bases, there was a span of 9 bases. Germline lookup yields CDR1 SGHNT and CDR2 YENEEA. The CDR3 DNA reads TGTGCCAGCAGCTTAGATCGAATAGACACAGATACGCAGTATTTT. As protein: CASSLDRIDTDTQYF.

This chain connects TRBV28 to TRBJ2-7; D is undetermined. The CDR3 loop spans 12 amino acids. The V end lost 5 bases, the J end lost 3 bases, and 8 bases lay between the germline ends. The V gene's germline CDR1 is MDHEN and CDR2 SYDVKM. This CDR3 is CASSPTDYEQYF. The CDR3 DNA reads as TGTGCCAGCAGTCCCACAGACTACGAGCAGTACTTC.

The chain carries TRBV6-1 and TRBJ1-1; D perhaps matches TRBD1 (6 bases). Germline-derived CDR1 and CDR2 are MNHNS and SASEGT. V dropped 5 bases and J dropped 5 bases, with 15 bases sitting between them. This CDR3 contains 14 residues. The CDR3 nucleotides are TGTGCCAGCAGTAGACAATTAGGGGGGACTGAAGCTTTCTTT. Its translation: CASSRQLGGTEAFF.